This T cell receptor beta chain was profiled in a study of control samples from healthy donors and cancer patients. This table comes from immunoSEQ multiplex PCR, and its TCRdb copy is limited to in-frame clones, with some not included. The sample records 170,000 or so clones, 90% to 95% being singletons. Germline loops: CDR1 MNHEY, CDR2 SMNVEV (reference sequence). V was shortened by 2 bases and J by 7 bases, with 14 bases between the two germline ends. CDR3 size: 14 residues. Sequencing was carried out using blood. The gene calls are TRBV27 and TRBJ1-2; D gene unclear. This TCR was sampled from a woman aged 18-29 years in good health. CDR3 in amino acids: CASSLGPGIGGYTF. In nucleotides, the CDR3 is TGTGCCAGCAGTTTAGGGCCGGGGATAGGTGGCTACACCTTC.